The 32 T cell receptor beta chains presented below share a single source sample, sequenced in a study of blood T cell repertoires in COVID-19. Method: immunoSEQ multiplex PCR; TCRdb's copy keeps in-frame clones and lacks some. The table shows tens of thousands of clones, with 88% occurring only once. Sequences were obtained from peripheral blood. These receptor sequences come from a woman at least 80 years old with active COVID-19.

The chain employs TRBV28 and TRBJ1-1; 9 nucleotides align to TRBD1. The CDR3 consists of 16 residues. Per the germline V gene, CDR1 is MDHEN and CDR2 is SYDVKM. V was pared by 6 bases and J by 5 bases, with 13 bases of the junction left unmatched. CDR3 amino acids: CASREPGQGVRTEAFF. CDR3 coding DNA: TGTGCCAGCAGGGAACCGGGACAGGGTGTTCGGACTGAAGCTTTCTTT.

The J gene is TRBJ2-3, the V gene TRBV6-6; 10 nucleotides align to TRBD1. This CDR3 is built from 15 residues. The ends lost 6 bases at V and 6 bases at J; junction bases unmatched: 9. The germline CDR1 and CDR2 sequences are MNHNY and SVGAGI (reference sequence). CDR3 sequence (DNA): TGTGCCAGCAGGGGACTAGACAGGGGGCGTGATACGCAGTATTTT. It codes for CASRGLDRGRDTQYF.

This chain links TRBV6-6 with TRBJ2-3; TRBD1 agrees at 7 bases. The CDR3 sequence is 14 residues long. In germline, CDR1 is MNHNY, CDR2 SVGAGI (reference sequence). V was clipped by 0 bases and J by 9 bases; unmatched bases: 6. This chain's CDR3 is CASSYSQPGQTQYF. CDR3 nucleotides: TGTGCCAGCAGTTACTCACAGCCGGGACAGACGCAGTATTTT.

The table lists this clone with a count of one. J is TRBJ2-7 and V is TRBV6-2 or TRBV6-3; 11 bases align to TRBD2. The CDR3 is made up of 19 amino acids. Trimming at V came to 0 bases and at J to 6 bases, leaving 16 bases not matched to a gene. Germline CDR1 reads MNHEY; CDR2 reads SVGEGT. In DNA, the CDR3 is TGTGCCAGCAGTTACTCCTGGCTAGCGGGAGGCTTTGAGGACGGCGAGCAGTACTTC. The encoded protein is CASSYSWLAGGFEDGEQYF.

This chain uses TRBV19 with TRBJ1-5; 7 nucleotides match TRBD1. The CDR3 extends over 15 amino acids. Germline V gene data show CDR1 as LNHDA and CDR2 as SQIVND (reference sequence). J gave up 1 base and V 7 bases, and 7 bases lay outside the gene matches. CDR3 sequence (DNA): TGTGCCAGTACCACCGGAGGGGGCAGCAATCAGCCCCAGCATTTT. Translated, it gives CASTTGGGSNQPQHF. Based on the CDR3 plus reference TRBV19 and TRBJ1-5, the full variable domain is DGGITQSPKYLFRKEGQNVTLSCEQNLNHDAMYWYRQDPGQGLRLIYYSQIVNDFQKGDIAEGYSVSREKKESFPLTVTSAQKNPTAFYLCASTTGGGSNQPQHFGDGTRLSIL.

V gene TRBV18 combines with J gene TRBJ2-2; 12 bases map to TRBD2. CDR1 is KGHSH, CDR2 LQKENI, per germline. The CDR3 has 17 amino acids. The junction had 6 bases not matched to a gene; V was cut back by 3 bases and J by 4 bases. The CDR3 coding sequence is TGTGCCAGCTCACCCATACTAGCGGGAGGAGGCACCGGGGAGCTGTTTTTT. Amino acids: CASSPILAGGGTGELFF.

This chain joins TRBV4-3 and TRBJ2-5, with 7 positions matching TRBD1. After removal of 0 bases from V and 1 base from J, the junction contained 2 bases not matched to a gene. The V gene's germline CDR1 is LGHNA and CDR2 YSLEER. CDR3 length: 15 residues. The CDR3 region is CASSQEGQVQETQYF. Here the CDR3 DNA reads TGCGCCAGCAGCCAAGAAGGACAGGTCCAAGAGACCCAGTACTTC.

CDR3 bases: TGTGCCAGCAGCTCTCCCCCCAAAAACATTCAGTACTTC. This translates into CASSSPPKNIQYF. The chain carries TRBV28 and TRBJ2-4; D is unclear. With 6 bases removed from V and 2 bases from J, the gap between germline ends came to 8 bases. The CDR3 spans 13 residues. The germline CDR1 and CDR2 sequences are MDHEN and SYDVKM.

This chain uses TRBV4-1 with TRBJ1-1, with D unresolved. Germline loops: CDR1 MGHRA, CDR2 YSYEKL. V was trimmed by 0 bases and J by 4 bases, leaving 12 bases between them. This CDR3 comprises 15 residues. CDR3 bases: TGCGCCAGCAGCCAAGAGGAGGGTGCGAGCACTGAAGCTTTCTTT. Encoded protein: CASSQEEGASTEAFF.

This clone has only one observation. The CDR3 here is CSVVREFNTQYF. CDR3 DNA: TGCAGCGTTGTTCGAGAATTCAATACGCAGTATTTT. The chain combines TRBV29-1 with TRBJ2-3; D remains unclear. Per germline, CDR1 SQVTM and CDR2 ANQGSEA. V gave up 4 bases and J gave up 7 bases, with 12 bases separating them. The CDR3 is 12 amino acids.

The rearrangement joins TRBV4-2 to TRBJ1-2; unclear D gene. V lost 4 bases to trimming and J lost 8 bases, with 23 bases between them. The CDR3 is 16 residues long. Germline CDR1 reads LGHNA; CDR2 reads YNFKEQ. The CDR3 sequence is CASSPQTLAGERGYTF. The CDR3 DNA reads as TGTGCCAGCAGCCCACAGACCCTCGCCGGCGAGAGAGGCTACACCTTC.

The chain combines TRBV7-8 with TRBJ2-3; D remains unclear. The CDR3 runs to 13 residues. CDR1 is SGHVS, CDR2 FQNEAQ, per germline. With 4 bases removed from V and 4 bases from J, the gap between germline ends came to 9 bases. CDR3 sequence (DNA): TGTGCCAGCAGCTCCCCTCCCCCAGATACGCAGTATTTT. Protein product: CASSSPPPDTQYF.

The V gene is TRBV5-1, the J gene TRBJ1-2, with D maybe TRBD1 (5 bases). This CDR3 has 13 residues. CDR1 is SGHRS and CDR2 is YFSETQ in the germline V gene. Trimming took off 0 bases at V and 4 bases at J, with 7 bases between the two ends. The CDR3 is CASSLDRSYGYTF. As DNA, the CDR3 is TGCGCCAGCAGCTTGGACAGGTCCTATGGCTACACCTTC.

This clone appeared a single time. V and J are TRBV7-2 and TRBJ2-6; maybe TRBD1 (6 bases). Germline CDR1 is SGHTA and CDR2 is FQGNSA. V was trimmed by 5 bases and J by 4 bases, leaving 12 bases between them. This CDR3 region has 15 residues. As DNA, the CDR3 is TGTGCCAGCAGCCAGAGGGGGTCCGGGGCCAACGTCCTGACTTTC. This codes for CASSQRGSGANVLTF. The whole variable domain, remainder taken from reference TRBV7-2 and TRBJ2-6, is GAGVSQSPSNKVTEKGKDVELRCDPISGHTALYWYRQSLGQGLEFLIYFQGNSAPDKSGLPSDRFSAERTGGSVSTLTIQRTQQEDSAVYLCASSQRGSGANVLTFGAGSRLTVL.

V gene TRBV18 combines with J gene TRBJ2-2; 7 bases align to TRBD1. CDR3 length: 14 residues. The germline V gene has CDR1 KGHSH and CDR2 LQKENI. V was clipped by 3 bases and J by 4 bases; unmatched bases: 2. The CDR3 nucleotides are TGTGCCAGCTCACCGGACAGGTTCACCGGGGAGCTGTTTTTT. Protein: CASSPDRFTGELFF.

The gene calls are TRBV28 and TRBJ2-7; no reliable D call. Trimming took off 5 bases at V and 3 bases at J, with 2 bases between the two ends. The CDR3 runs 10 residues. Germline loops: CDR1 MDHEN, CDR2 SYDVKM. CDR3 sequence reads: CASSRYEQYF. CDR3 nucleotides: TGTGCCAGCAGTCGCTACGAGCAGTACTTC.

The chain uses TRBV11-2 and TRBJ2-7; 8 nucleotides line up with TRBD2. This CDR3 contains 14 residues. CDR1 SGHAT and CDR2 FQNNGV come from the germline V gene. The V and J ends lost 5 bases and 3 bases, in that order; junction bases with no gene match: 6. The CDR3 DNA is TGTGCCAGCAGCCCAACTAGCGGCTACTACGAGCAGTACTTC. It yields the protein CASSPTSGYYEQYF.

This clone was counted once. The CDR3 here is CASSLTGTGYGYTF. CDR3 sequence (DNA): TGTGCCAGCAGCTTGACTGGGACAGGCTATGGCTACACCTTC. The chain uses TRBV5-6 and TRBJ1-2; TRBD1 matches 8 bases. This CDR3 is 14 amino acids long. V gave up 1 base and J gave up 4 bases; unmatched junction bases: 3. CDR1 SGHDT and CDR2 YYEEEE come from the germline V gene. The full variable domain, completed using reference TRBV5-6 and TRBJ1-2, is DAGVTQSPTHLIKTRGQQVTLRCSPKSGHDTVSWYQQALGQGPQFIFQYYEEEERQRGNFPDRFSGHQFPNYSSELNVNALLLGDSALYLCASSLTGTGYGYTFGSGTRLTVV.

The gene calls are TRBV3-1 (or the pseudogene TRBV3-2) and TRBJ1-4, with a possible D match to TRBD1 (6 bases). Germline V CDR1 and CDR2: LGHDT, YNNKEL (reference sequence). V lost 1 base and J 7 bases, leaving 13 bases between the germline ends. This CDR3 comprises 15 residues. CDR3 sequence (DNA): TGTGCCAGCAGCCAAGGGACAGTTAAAGTTGAAAAACTGTTTTTT. It codes for CASSQGTVKVEKLFF.

The DNA of the CDR3 is TGTGCCAGCAGCTTAGCTTACTCCTACGAGCAGTACTTC. Its protein is CASSLAYSYEQYF. The V call is TRBV11-3, the J call TRBJ2-7; the D is unclear. Trimming cost V 1 base and J 0 bases, with 4 bases left between them. This CDR3 has 13 amino acids. In germline, CDR1 is SGHNT, CDR2 YENEEA.

The V gene is TRBV7-8, the J gene TRBJ2-7; 16 bases agree with TRBD2. With 1 base clipped from V and 5 bases from J, the junction kept 11 bases outside the gene matches. The length of the CDR3 is 19 residues. Germline V gene sequence: CDR1 SGHVS, CDR2 FQNEAQ. The CDR3 coding sequence is TGTGCCAGCAGCTTAGTTGCAAGGGGACTAGCGGGAGGGCCTAACGAGCAGTACTTC. Protein: CASSLVARGLAGGPNEQYF.

The chain employs TRBV5-6 and TRBJ2-3; 7 nucleotides match TRBD2. Germline V CDR1 and CDR2: SGHDT, YYEEEE. V gave up 2 bases and J gave up 8 bases; unmatched junction bases: 14. This CDR3 contains 16 residues. The CDR3 is CASSFMTSRMGGTQYF. The CDR3, as DNA: TGTGCCAGCAGCTTCATGACTAGCCGCATGGGGGGTACGCAGTATTTT.

The rearrangement joins TRBV7-9 to TRBJ1-4, with a possible D match to TRBD1 (5 bases). CDR3 length: 12 amino acids. V was pared by 6 bases and J by 7 bases, with 9 bases between. Germline V gene lookup returns CDR1 SEHNR and CDR2 FQNEAQ (reference sequence). CDR3 region: CASRGLGEKLFF. CDR3 nucleotide sequence: TGTGCCAGCAGGGGGCTGGGTGAAAAACTGTTTTTT.

The chain employs TRBV7-6 and TRBJ1-3; unclear D gene. Trimming took 3 bases from V and 14 from J, leaving 20 bases between them. Germline V lookup: CDR1 SGHVS, CDR2 FNYEAQ. The CDR3 is 14 amino acids. The CDR3 loop is CASSLAALETVLYF. CDR3 DNA sequence: TGTGCCAGCAGCTTGGCTGCTCTGGAAACAGTCCTATATTTT. The entire variable domain, with the rest obtained from reference TRBV7-6 and TRBJ1-3, is as follows: GAGVSQSPRYKVTKRGQDVALRCDPISGHVSLYWYRQALGQGPEFLTYFNYEAQQDKSGLPNDRFSAERPEGSISTLTIQRTEQRDSAMYRCASSLAALETVLYFGEGSWLTVV.

V and J are TRBV11-3 and TRBJ2-1; 11 bases are a match to TRBD2. This CDR3 contains 15 residues. Germline V lookup: CDR1 SGHNT, CDR2 YENEEA. The J segment lost 6 bases and the V segment lost 5 bases, leaving 6 bases of the junction unmatched. In nucleotides, the CDR3 is TGTGCCAGCAGCCAAACTAGCGGGAGTGTCAATGAGCAGTTCTTC. The encoded protein is CASSQTSGSVNEQFF.

The chain has TRBV29-1 and TRBJ2-7; weak D call: TRBD1 (5 bases). Germline V CDR1 and CDR2: SQVTM, ANQGSEA. The CDR3 has 13 residues. V lost 1 base to trimming and J lost 0 bases, with 7 bases between them. The CDR3 is CSVEVGDSYEQYF. Written as DNA, the CDR3 is TGCAGCGTTGAAGTAGGGGACTCCTACGAGCAGTACTTC.

The V call is TRBV19, the J call TRBJ2-3, with D tentatively TRBD2 (6 bases). The CDR3 loop spans 12 amino acids. Germline V gene data show CDR1 as LNHDA and CDR2 as SQIVND (reference sequence). V shed 10 bases and J shed 1 base, with 9 bases lying between them. The CDR3 reads CATRERTDTQYF. The CDR3 DNA is TGTGCCACCCGGGAGCGCACAGATACGCAGTATTTT.

This chain joins TRBV4-3 and TRBJ2-7; 7 bases are a match to TRBD1. CDR1 is LGHNA, CDR2 YSLEER, per germline. V was pared by 4 bases and J by 1 base, with 7 bases of the junction left unmatched. The CDR3 contains 15 residues. The DNA for the CDR3 is TGCGCCAGCAGCCCTTGGGACAGCCAGTCCTACGAGCAGTACTTC. This translates into CASSPWDSQSYEQYF.

The rearrangement joins TRBV3-1 (or the pseudogene TRBV3-2) to TRBJ1-4; D possibly corresponds to TRBD1 (5 bases). This CDR3 region has 14 residues. Trimming cost V 6 bases and J 4 bases, with 12 bases left between them. Germline V gene sequence: CDR1 LGHDT, CDR2 YNNKEL (reference sequence). This CDR3 reads CASSLGLINEKLFF. The DNA of the CDR3 is TGTGCCAGCAGTTTGGGACTGATTAATGAAAAACTGTTTTTT.

This clone has only one observation. Here the CDR3 DNA reads TGTGCCAGCAGCCCGGGACAGGGGGGCTATGGCTACACCTTC. Translation gives CASSPGQGGYGYTF. This chain uses TRBV9 with TRBJ1-2, with 11 positions matching TRBD1. V shed 4 bases, J shed 4 bases, and the junction held 3 bases outside the gene matches. Per germline, CDR1 SGDLS and CDR2 YYNGEE. The CDR3 has 14 amino acids. Variable domain in full (rest from reference TRBV9 and TRBJ1-2): DSGVTQTPKHLITATGQRVTLRCSPRSGDLSVYWYQQSLDQGLQFLIQYYNGEERAKGNILERFSAQQFPDLHSELNLSSLELGDSALYFCASSPGQGGYGYTFGSGTRLTVV.

In this sample, this clone turned up once. The chain joins TRBV19 to TRBJ2-7, with TRBD2 matching 10 bases. CDR3 length: 14 amino acids. V gave up 11 bases and J gave up 4 bases; unmatched junction bases: 11. Germline values: CDR1 LNHDA, CDR2 SQIVND (reference sequence). The CDR3 is CASRTSGRGYEQYF. CDR3 nucleotides: TGTGCCTCCAGGACTAGCGGAAGGGGATACGAGCAGTACTTC.

This clone was detected only a few times. The chain recombines TRBV7-3 with TRBJ2-2; D remains ambiguous. This CDR3 is built from 16 residues. V gave up 0 bases and J gave up 0 bases, with 8 bases separating them. The germline gives CDR1 SGHTA, CDR2 FQGTGA. The CDR3 bases are TGTGCCAGCAGCTTAACTGTGGCCGCGAACACCGGGGAGCTGTTTTTT. As protein: CASSLTVAANTGELFF.